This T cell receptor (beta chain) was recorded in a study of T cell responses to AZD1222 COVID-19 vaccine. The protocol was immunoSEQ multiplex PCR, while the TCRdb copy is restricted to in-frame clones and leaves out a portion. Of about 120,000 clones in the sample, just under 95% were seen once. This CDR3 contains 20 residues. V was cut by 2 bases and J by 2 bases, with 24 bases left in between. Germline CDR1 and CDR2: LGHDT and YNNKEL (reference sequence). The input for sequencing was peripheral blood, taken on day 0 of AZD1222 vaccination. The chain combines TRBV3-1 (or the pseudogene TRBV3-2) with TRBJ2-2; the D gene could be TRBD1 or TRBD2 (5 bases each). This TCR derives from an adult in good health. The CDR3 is CASSQFYNHGGTHNTGELFF. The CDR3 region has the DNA TGTGCCAGCAGCCAATTCTATAACCACGGTGGGACGCATAACACCGGGGAGCTGTTTTTT.